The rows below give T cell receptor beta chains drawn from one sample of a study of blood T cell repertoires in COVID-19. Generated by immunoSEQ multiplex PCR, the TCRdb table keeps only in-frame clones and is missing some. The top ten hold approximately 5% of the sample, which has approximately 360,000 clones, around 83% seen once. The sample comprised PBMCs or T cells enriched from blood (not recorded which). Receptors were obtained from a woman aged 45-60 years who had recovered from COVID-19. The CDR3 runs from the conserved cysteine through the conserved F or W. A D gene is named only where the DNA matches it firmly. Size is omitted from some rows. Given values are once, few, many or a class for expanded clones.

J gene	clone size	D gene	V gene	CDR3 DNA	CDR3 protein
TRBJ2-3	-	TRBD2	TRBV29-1	TGCAGCGTTGCATCTTCTAGCGGGGGAAGCACAGATACGCAGTATTTT	CSVASSSGGSTDTQYF
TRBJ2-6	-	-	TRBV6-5	TGTGCCAGCAGTTACGTGTGGCGGGACGGGGCCAACGTCCTGACTTTC	CASSYVWRDGANVLTF
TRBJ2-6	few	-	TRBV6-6	TGTGCCAGCAGTCTCGCACATACCCACTCTGGGGCCAACGTCCTGACTTTC	CASSLAHTHSGANVLTF
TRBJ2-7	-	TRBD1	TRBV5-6	TGTGCCAGCAGCTTTGGACAGGGACTTTCCTACGAGCAGTACTTC	CASSFGQGLSYEQYF
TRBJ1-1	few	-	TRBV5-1	TGCGCCAGCAGGTCACAGCTCAACACTGAAGCTTTCTTT	CASRSQLNTEAFF
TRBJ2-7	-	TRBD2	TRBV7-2	TGTGCCAGCAGCCTAGATAGCGGGAGGCTGGGGCAGTACTTC	CASSLDSGRLGQYF
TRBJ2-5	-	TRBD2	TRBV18	TGTGCCAGCTCACCCGGACTAGCGGGGAGCAAACGCCAAGAGACCCAGTACTTC	CASSPGLAGSKRQETQYF
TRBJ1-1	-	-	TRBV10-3	TGTGCCATCAGTGAGTCGACGAGACTCAACACTGAAGCTTTCTTT	CAISESTRLNTEAFF
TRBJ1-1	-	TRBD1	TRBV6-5	TGTGCCAGCAGGAACCCAGACAGGGTTCACACTGAAGCTTTCTTT	CASRNPDRVHTEAFF
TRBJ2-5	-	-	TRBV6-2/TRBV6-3	TGTGCCAGCAGTTATGGTAGAGGGGCAGGACAGAGGGAGACCCAGTACTTC	CASSYGRGAGQRETQYF
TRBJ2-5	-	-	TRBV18	TGTGCCAGCTCAAAGGCGGTCCAAGAGACCCAGTACTTC	CASSKAVQETQYF
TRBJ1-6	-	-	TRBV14	TGTGCCAGCAGCCAAGATTTGGGGGGATATTCACCCCTCCACTTT	CASSQDLGGYSPLHF
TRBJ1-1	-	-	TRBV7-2	TGTGCCAGCAGCTTAGGGGGGCTTAGCACTGAAGCTTTCTTT	CASSLGGLSTEAFF
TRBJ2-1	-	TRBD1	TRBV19	TGTGCCAGTAGTCTCGAGGACAGGCCTTGGAATGAGCAGTTCTTC	CASSLEDRPWNEQFF
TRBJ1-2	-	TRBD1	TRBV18	TGTGCCAGCTCACTCGGACAGGGAAGCCGCGGCTACACCTTC	CASSLGQGSRGYTF
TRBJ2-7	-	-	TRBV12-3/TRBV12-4	TGTGCCAGCAGTTTAGACAACTACGAGCAGTACTTC	CASSLDNYEQYF
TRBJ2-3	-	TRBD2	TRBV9	TGTGCCAGCAGCACCGGGACTAGTAGCACAGATACGCAGTATTTT	CASSTGTSSTDTQYF
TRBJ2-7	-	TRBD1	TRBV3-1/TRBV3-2	TGTGCCAGCAACCCCTTTCGGCGGACAGGGACCTACGAGCAGTACTTC	CASNPFRRTGTYEQYF
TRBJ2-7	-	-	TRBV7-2	TGTGCCAGCAGCTTTAGGGGGAGCTGGGAGCAGTACTTC	CASSFRGSWEQYF
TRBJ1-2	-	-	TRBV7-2	TGTGCCAGCAGCTTAGCCGGGCCTCCACTAGTCTACACCTTC	CASSLAGPPLVYTF